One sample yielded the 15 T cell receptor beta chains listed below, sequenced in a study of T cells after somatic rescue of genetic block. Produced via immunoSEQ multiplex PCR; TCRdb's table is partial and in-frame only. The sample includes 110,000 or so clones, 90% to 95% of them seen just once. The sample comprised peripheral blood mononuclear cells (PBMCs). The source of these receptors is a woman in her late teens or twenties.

CDR3: CASRRGGTANNEQFF. Here the CDR3 DNA reads TGTGCCAGCAGACGAGGGGGGACAGCCAATAATGAGCAGTTCTTC. The chain is built from TRBV28 and TRBJ2-1, with a weak D call TRBD1 (7 bases). The CDR3 runs 15 residues. The germline V and J ends were trimmed by 6 bases and 7 bases, with 19 bases remaining between them. The germline V gene encodes CDR1 MDHEN and CDR2 SYDVKM.

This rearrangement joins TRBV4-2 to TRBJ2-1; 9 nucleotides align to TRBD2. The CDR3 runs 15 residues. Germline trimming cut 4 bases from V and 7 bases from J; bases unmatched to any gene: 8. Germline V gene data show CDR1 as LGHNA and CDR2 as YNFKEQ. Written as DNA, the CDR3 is TGTGCCAGCAGCCCGGAGCGGGGGGTATGGAATGAGCAGTTCTTC. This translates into CASSPERGVWNEQFF.

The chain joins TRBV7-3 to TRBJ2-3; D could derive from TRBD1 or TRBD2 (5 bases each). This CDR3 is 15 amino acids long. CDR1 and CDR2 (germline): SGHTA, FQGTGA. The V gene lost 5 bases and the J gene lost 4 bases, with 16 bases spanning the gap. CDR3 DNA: TGTGCCAGCAGCCTCTTCGGGGCCTTATCAGATACGCAGTATTTT. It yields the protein CASSLFGALSDTQYF.

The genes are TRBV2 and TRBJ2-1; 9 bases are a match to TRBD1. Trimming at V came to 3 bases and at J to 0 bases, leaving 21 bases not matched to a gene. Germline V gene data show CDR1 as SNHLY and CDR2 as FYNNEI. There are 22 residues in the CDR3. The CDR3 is CASSDYIYPGQGVRSSYNEQFF. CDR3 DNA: TGTGCCAGCAGTGACTATATATATCCGGGACAGGGTGTCAGGAGCTCCTACAATGAGCAGTTCTTC.

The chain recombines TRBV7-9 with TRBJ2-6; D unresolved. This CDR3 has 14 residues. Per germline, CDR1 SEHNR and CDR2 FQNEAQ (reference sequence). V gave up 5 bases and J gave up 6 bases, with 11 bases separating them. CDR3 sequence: CASSTTPPANVLTF. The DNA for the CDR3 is TGTGCCAGCAGCACGACCCCACCGGCCAACGTCCTGACTTTC.

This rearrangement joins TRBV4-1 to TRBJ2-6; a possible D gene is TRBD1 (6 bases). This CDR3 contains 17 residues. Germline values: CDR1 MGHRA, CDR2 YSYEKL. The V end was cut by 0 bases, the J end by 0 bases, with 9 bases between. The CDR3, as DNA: TGCGCCAGCAGCCAAGACGACAGGAGCTCTGGGGCCAACGTCCTGACTTTC. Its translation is CASSQDDRSSGANVLTF.

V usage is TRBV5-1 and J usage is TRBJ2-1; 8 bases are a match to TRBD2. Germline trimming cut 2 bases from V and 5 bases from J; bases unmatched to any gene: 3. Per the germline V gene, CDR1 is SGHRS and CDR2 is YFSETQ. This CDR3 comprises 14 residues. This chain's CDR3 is CASSFRGGNNEQFF. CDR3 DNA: TGCGCCAGCAGCTTTCGCGGGGGGAACAATGAGCAGTTCTTC.

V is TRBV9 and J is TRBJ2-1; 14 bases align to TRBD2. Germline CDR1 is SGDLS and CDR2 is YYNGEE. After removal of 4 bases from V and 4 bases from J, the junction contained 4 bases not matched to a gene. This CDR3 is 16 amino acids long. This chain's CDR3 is CASSSGTSGGYNEQFF. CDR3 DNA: TGTGCCAGCAGCTCCGGGACTAGCGGGGGTTACAATGAGCAGTTCTTC.

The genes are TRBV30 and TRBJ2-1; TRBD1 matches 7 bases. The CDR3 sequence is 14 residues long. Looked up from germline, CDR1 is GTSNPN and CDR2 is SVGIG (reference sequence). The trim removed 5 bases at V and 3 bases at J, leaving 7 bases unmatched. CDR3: CAWAIGTDYNEQFF. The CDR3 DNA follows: TGTGCCTGGGCCATCGGGACAGACTACAATGAGCAGTTCTTC.

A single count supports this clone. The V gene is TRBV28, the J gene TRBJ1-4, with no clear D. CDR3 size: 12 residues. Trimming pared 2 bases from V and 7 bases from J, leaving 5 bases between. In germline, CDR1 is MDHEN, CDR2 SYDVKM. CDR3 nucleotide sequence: TGTGCCAGCAGTTTAACGTTTGAAAAACTGTTTTTT. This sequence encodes CASSLTFEKLFF. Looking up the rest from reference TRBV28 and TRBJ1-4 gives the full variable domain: DVKVTQSSRYLVKRTGEKVFLECVQDMDHENMFWYRQDPGLGLRLIYFSYDVKMKEKGDIPEGYSVSREKKERFSLILESASTNQTSMYLCASSLTFEKLFFGSGTQLSVL.

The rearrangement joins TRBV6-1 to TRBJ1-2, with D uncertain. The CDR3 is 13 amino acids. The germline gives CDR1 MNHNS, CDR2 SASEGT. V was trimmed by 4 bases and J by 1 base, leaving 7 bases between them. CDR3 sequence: CASSVGDNYGYTF. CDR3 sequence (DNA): TGTGCCAGCAGTGTCGGGGATAACTATGGCTACACCTTC.

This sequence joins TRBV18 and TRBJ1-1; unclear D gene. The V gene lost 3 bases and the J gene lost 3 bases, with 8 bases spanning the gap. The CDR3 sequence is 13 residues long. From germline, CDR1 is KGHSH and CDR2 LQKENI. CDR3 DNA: TGTGCCAGCTCACCGGGTAGGGACACTGAAGCTTTCTTT. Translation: CASSPGRDTEAFF.

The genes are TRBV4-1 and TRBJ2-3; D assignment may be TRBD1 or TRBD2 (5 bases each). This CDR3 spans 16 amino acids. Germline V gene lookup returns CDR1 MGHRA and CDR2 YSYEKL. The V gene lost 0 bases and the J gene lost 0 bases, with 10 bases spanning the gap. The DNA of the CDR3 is TGCGCCAGCAGCCAAGACTGGGGGTTTAGCACAGATACGCAGTATTTT. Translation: CASSQDWGFSTDTQYF.

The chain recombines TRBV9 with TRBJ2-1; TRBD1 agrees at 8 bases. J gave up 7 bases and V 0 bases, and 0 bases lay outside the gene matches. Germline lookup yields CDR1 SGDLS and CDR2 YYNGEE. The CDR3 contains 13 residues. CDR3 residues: CASSVGDRNEQFF. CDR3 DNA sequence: TGTGCCAGCAGCGTAGGGGACAGGAATGAGCAGTTCTTC.

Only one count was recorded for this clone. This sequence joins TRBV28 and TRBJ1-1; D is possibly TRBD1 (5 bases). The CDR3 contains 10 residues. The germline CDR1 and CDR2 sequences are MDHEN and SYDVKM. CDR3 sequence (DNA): TGTGTTTCGGGACTGCAGGCAGCTTTCTTT. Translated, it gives CVSGLQAAFF.